This is a list of T cell receptor beta chains from one sample in a study of shared clonotypes between healthy human individuals. The repertoire was sequenced with immunoSEQ multiplex PCR; TCRdb's copy has only in-frame clones and lacks some. The sample holds around 2,000,000 clones, roughly 94% seen once. The specimen was naive CD8+ T cells sorted from blood. Receptors originate from a man younger than 35 in good health. Each CDR3 is given with its conserved first and last residue. D genes are given only for firm matches. Clone size is shown for a subset of rows, as once, few, many or a class of expanded clone.

>TRBV30|.|TRBD1|TRBJ1-5
TGTGCCTGGAGTTCCCCCGTGACAGGGTTTCAGCCCCAGCATTTT
CAWSSPVTGFQPQHF
>TRBV18|.|.|TRBJ2-7
TGTGCCAGCTCACCAGCGGGACAGAAGGGCTCCTACGAGCAGTACTTC
CASSPAGQKGSYEQYF
>TRBV7-6|once|.|TRBJ1-5
TGTGCCAGCAGCCGGGAGGCAGGCACCAATCAGCCCCAGCATTTT
CASSREAGTNQPQHF
>TRBV4-3|.|.|TRBJ2-1
TGCGCCAGCAGCCAAGTACTAGCAGACAATGAGCAGTTCTTC
CASSQVLADNEQFF
>TRBV13|.|TRBD2|TRBJ2-1
TGTGCCAGCAGCCCGGGACTAGCGGGACTGAGCTCCTACAATGAGCAGTTCTTC
CASSPGLAGLSSYNEQFF
>TRBV11-2|.|TRBD2|TRBJ2-7
TGTGCCAGCAGCTTAGCTAGCGGGAGAATTGGCGAGCAGTACTTC
CASSLASGRIGEQYF
>TRBV6-1|.|.|TRBJ2-7
TGTGCCAGCAGGCCCCCATACTTCTCCGAGCAGTACTTC
CASRPPYFSEQYF
>TRBV9|.|.|TRBJ2-7
TGTGCCAGCAGCGTAGGAGATAGCTTCTACGAGCAGTACTTC
CASSVGDSFYEQYF
>TRBV2|.|.|TRBJ1-4
TGTGCCAGCAGGGGCGAGGGACACCTCACTTTTAATGAAAAACTGTTTTTT
CASRGEGHLTFNEKLFF
>TRBV9|.|TRBD2|TRBJ2-7
TGTGCCAGCAGCGAGGGAGGTAGCGGGTCCTACGAGCAGTACTTC
CASSEGGSGSYEQYF
>TRBV7-8|.|.|TRBJ2-4
TGTGCCAGCAGCTTGGACAGCCCTCTGGACATTCAGTACTTC
CASSLDSPLDIQYF
>TRBV7-9|.|TRBD1|TRBJ2-7
TGTGCCAGCAGCTCCCAATCTTGGGACAGAGACTACGAGCAGTACTTC
CASSSQSWDRDYEQYF
>TRBV7-9|.|.|TRBJ2-7
TGTGCCAGCAGCATCGGAGTGAATGGACTCGACGAGCAGTACTTC
CASSIGVNGLDEQYF
>TRBV7-9|once|.|TRBJ2-4
TGTGCCAGCACCCCTCTAGCAGTAATAAACATTCAGTACTTC
CASTPLAVINIQYF
>TRBV4-1|once|TRBD1|TRBJ1-5
TGCGCCAGCAGCCTACTCGATTCAGGGGGCGGTCATCAGCCCCAGCATTTT
CASSLLDSGGGHQPQHF
>TRBV4-1|.|.|TRBJ2-7
TGCGCCAGCAGCCAGACGACTGATGTAACCTACGAGCAGTACTTC
CASSQTTDVTYEQYF
>TRBV9|.|.|TRBJ2-2
TGTGCCAGCAGCGTATGGGATGACGGGGAGCTGTTTTTT
CASSVWDDGELFF
>TRBV7-9|.|.|TRBJ1-1
TGTGCCAGCAGCTTTGGCACTGACACTGAAGCTTTCTTT
CASSFGTDTEAFF
>TRBV5-4|once|.|TRBJ1-1
TGTGCCAGCAGCTTGTGGGGGGGAATCACTGAAGCTTTCTTT
CASSLWGGITEAFF
>TRBV5-1|.|TRBD2|TRBJ2-7
TGCGCCAGCAGCCCCCGGACTAGCGGGTCTTTCTACGAGCAGTACTTC
CASSPRTSGSFYEQYF
>TRBV9|.|.|TRBJ2-1
TGTGCCAGCAGCGTAGATGGTAGCGGCACCTTTTACAATGAGCAGTTCTTC
CASSVDGSGTFYNEQFF
>TRBV7-9|.|.|TRBJ1-6
TGTGCCAGCAGCTTAGGGGGGGTGGGTAATTCACCCCTCCACTTT
CASSLGGVGNSPLHF
>TRBV9|.|.|TRBJ1-2
TGTGCCAGCAGCAGGACAGCGGTTTATGGCTACACCTTC
CASSRTAVYGYTF
>TRBV5-1|.|.|TRBJ2-7
TGCGCCAGCAGCGACGTCCCGGGGCTATTATACGAGCAGTACTTC
CASSDVPGLLYEQYF
>TRBV5-1|few|TRBD2|TRBJ2-7
TGCGCCAGCAGCTTCGGGGGGACCTACGAGCAGTACTTC
CASSFGGTYEQYF
>TRBV5-1|.|.|TRBJ2-2
TGCGCCAGCAGCTTGTGGGACCCATGGACCGGGGAGCTGTTTTTT
CASSLWDPWTGELFF
>TRBV9|.|TRBD2|TRBJ2-3
TGTGCCAGCACCCAACTAGCGGGAGGGCCGATGGGAACAGATACGCAGTATTTT
CASTQLAGGPMGTDTQYF
>TRBV19|.|TRBD2|TRBJ2-2
TGTGCCAGTAGTCCGACTAGCGGGGGTATAACCGCGAACACCGGGGAGCTGTTTTTT
CASSPTSGGITANTGELFF
>TRBV6-1|.|TRBD1|TRBJ2-7
TGTGCCAGCACTGAAGGCAGGGGGCGAGTAGGGGGCGAGCAGTACTTC
CASTEGRGRVGGEQYF
>TRBV5-1|.|.|TRBJ1-2
TGCGCCAGCAGCTTGGGTCAGGGCCCCTATGGCTACACCTTC
CASSLGQGPYGYTF
>TRBV27|few|.|TRBJ1-6
TGTGCCAGCAGAGGGGGGGTACCCCTCCACTTT
CASRGGVPLHF
>TRBV6-5|.|.|TRBJ2-6
TGTGCCAGCAGTTACAGGAACTCTGGGGCCAACGTCCTGACTTTC
CASSYRNSGANVLTF
>TRBV6-6|.|.|TRBJ2-7
TGTGCCAGCAGTTACTCCCCCAGCTACGAGCAGTACTTC
CASSYSPSYEQYF
>TRBV29-1|.|TRBD2|TRBJ2-1
TGCAGCCTTAGCGGGGGGAATGAGCAGTTCTTC
CSLSGGNEQFF
>TRBV5-8|.|.|TRBJ2-7
TGTGCCAGCAGCCCCGAGGGGGGCTCCTACGAGCAGTACTTC
CASSPEGGSYEQYF
>TRBV7-9|.|.|TRBJ2-7
TGCACGACAGGCAACAACTCCTACGAGCAGTACTTC
CTTGNNSYEQYF
>TRBV28|.|.|TRBJ2-7
TGTGCCAGCAGTTTGCGCTACACTCGGCGTGGACCTAACTCCTACGAGCAGTACTTC
CASSLRYTRRGPNSYEQYF
>TRBV4-3|.|.|TRBJ2-3
TGCGCCAGCAGCCAAGAGACGAATCCGGCCCGGAGCACAGATACGCAGTATTTT
CASSQETNPARSTDTQYF
>TRBV4-3|.|.|TRBJ1-4
TGCGCCAGCAGCCCCAAGGGACATCAGCGTCGGGGTGAAAAACTGTTTTTT
CASSPKGHQRRGEKLFF
>TRBV18|.|.|TRBJ2-5
TGTGCCAGCTCACCATGGGGGGAAGAGACCCAGTACTTC
CASSPWGEETQYF
>TRBV1|.|.|TRBJ1-2
TGCACCAGTCCACGGTCCGGTCGTGGCTACACCTTC
CTSPRSGRGYTF
>TRBV19|.|TRBD1|TRBJ2-7
TGTGCCAGTAGCCCCGGGACAGGGAGTTACGAGCAGTACTTC
CASSPGTGSYEQYF
>TRBV19|.|.|TRBJ2-7
TGTGCCAGTAGTGACCCTTGGAACGAGCAGTACTTC
CASSDPWNEQYF
>TRBV28|.|.|TRBJ1-2
TGTGCCAGCAGTTTTTCATTCGGGGGGCCCAACTATGGCTACACCTTC
CASSFSFGGPNYGYTF
>TRBV2|.|.|TRBJ1-1
TGTGCCAGCAGTGAAGTCGGCGGGGCCACTGAAGCTTTCTTT
CASSEVGGATEAFF
>TRBV6-1|.|.|TRBJ2-3
TGTGCCAGCAGTGACCCTTACCTGGTCACAGATACGCAGTATTTT
CASSDPYLVTDTQYF
>TRBV7-2|.|.|TRBJ2-1
TGTGCCAGCAGCGCCTATCGGGGGGCACCTCATAATGAGCAGTTCTTC
CASSAYRGAPHNEQFF
>TRBV25-1|.|.|TRBJ2-5
TGTGCCAGCAGTGAACGAGGGGGGGCGGAGACCCAGTACTTC
CASSERGGAETQYF
>TRBV9|.|.|TRBJ2-5
TGTGCCAGCAGCGTAGCTAGAGGGCTAGGGGAGACCCAGTACTTC
CASSVARGLGETQYF